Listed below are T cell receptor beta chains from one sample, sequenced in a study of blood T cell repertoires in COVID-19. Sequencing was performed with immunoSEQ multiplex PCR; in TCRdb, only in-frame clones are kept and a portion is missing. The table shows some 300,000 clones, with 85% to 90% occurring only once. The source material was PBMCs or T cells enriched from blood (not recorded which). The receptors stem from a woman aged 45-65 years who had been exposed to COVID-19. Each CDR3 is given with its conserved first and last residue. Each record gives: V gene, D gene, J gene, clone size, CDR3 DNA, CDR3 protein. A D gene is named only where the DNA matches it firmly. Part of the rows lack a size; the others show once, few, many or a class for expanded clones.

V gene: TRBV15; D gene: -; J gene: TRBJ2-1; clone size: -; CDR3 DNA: TGTGCCACCAGCAGAGGTTTGAGCTCCTACAATGAGCAGTTCTTC; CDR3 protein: CATSRGLSSYNEQFF
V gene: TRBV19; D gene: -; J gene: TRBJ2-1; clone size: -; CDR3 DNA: TGTGCCAGTAGTATTTTAGCCTACAATGAGCAGTTCTTC; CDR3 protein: CASSILAYNEQFF
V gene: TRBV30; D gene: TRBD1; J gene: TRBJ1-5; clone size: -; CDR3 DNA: TGTGCCTGGGAGACAGGGGGCGGTCAGCCCCAGCATTTT; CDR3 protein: CAWETGGGQPQHF
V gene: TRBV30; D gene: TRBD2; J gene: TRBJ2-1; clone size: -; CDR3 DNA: TGTGCCTGGAGTGGTGGGGCAGGGAGGGATGAGCAGTTCTTC; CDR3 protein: CAWSGGAGRDEQFF
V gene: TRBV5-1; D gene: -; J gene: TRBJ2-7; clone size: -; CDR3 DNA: TGCGCCAGCAGCTCCTACTCCGGGACTCACTACGAGCAGTACTTC; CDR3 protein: CASSSYSGTHYEQYF
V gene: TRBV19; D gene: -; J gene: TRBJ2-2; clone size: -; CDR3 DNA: TGTGCCAGTAGAAAGGGGTCGAACACCGGGGAGCTGTTTTTT; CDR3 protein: CASRKGSNTGELFF
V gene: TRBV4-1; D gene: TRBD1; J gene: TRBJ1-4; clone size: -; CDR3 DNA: TGCGCCAGCAGCCAAGTGAGGAGGAGGGGGCTGACTAATGAAAAACTGTTTTTT; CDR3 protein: CASSQVRRRGLTNEKLFF
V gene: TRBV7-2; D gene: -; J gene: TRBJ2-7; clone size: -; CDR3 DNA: TGTGCCAGCAGCTTAGACGGGGGCTACGAGCAGTACTTC; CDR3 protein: CASSLDGGYEQYF
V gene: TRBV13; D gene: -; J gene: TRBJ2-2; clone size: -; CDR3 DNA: TGTGCCAGCAGCTCAGGGACTCCCGGGGAGCTGTTTTTT; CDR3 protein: CASSSGTPGELFF
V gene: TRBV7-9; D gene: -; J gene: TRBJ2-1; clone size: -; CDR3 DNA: TGTGCCCACGGGGCAGGGAGGATCGATGAGCAGTTCTTC; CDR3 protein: CAHGAGRIDEQFF
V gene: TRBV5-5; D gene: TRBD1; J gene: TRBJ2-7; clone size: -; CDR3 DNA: TGTGCCAGCAGCCCTCGGACAGGGTTTGCCAACTCCTACGAGCAGTACTTC; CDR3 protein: CASSPRTGFANSYEQYF
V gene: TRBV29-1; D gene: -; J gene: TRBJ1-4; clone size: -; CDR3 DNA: TGCAGCGTGGGAGGAAATAAGAATGAAAAACTGTTTTTT; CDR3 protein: CSVGGNKNEKLFF
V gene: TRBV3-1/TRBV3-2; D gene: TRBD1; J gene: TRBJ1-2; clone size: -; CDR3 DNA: TGTGCCAGCAGCCAAATGGACAGGGCACTTACCTCCTATGGCTACACCTTC; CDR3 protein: CASSQMDRALTSYGYTF
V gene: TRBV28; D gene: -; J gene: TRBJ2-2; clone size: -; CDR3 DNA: TGTGCCAGCAGTTTATTAGGAGGTATAAACACCGGGGAGCTGTTTTTT; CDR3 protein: CASSLLGGINTGELFF
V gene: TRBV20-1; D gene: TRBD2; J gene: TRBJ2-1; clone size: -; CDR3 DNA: TGCAGTGCTAGTGGACTAGCGGGGACAATAGAGCAGTTCTTC; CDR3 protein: CSASGLAGTIEQFF
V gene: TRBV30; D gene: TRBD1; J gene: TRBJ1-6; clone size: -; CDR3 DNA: TGTGCCTTGGCTCGAAAGGGGGCACTTGTAGGGCCCCTCCACTTT; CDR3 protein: CALARKGALVGPLHF
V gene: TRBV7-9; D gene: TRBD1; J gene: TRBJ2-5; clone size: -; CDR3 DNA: TGTGCCAGCAGCCCACAGGGGGCAAGAGAGACCCAGTACTTC; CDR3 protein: CASSPQGARETQYF
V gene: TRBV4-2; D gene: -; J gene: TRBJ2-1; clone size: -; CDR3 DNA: TGTGCCAGCAGCCTTTCTAGTGAGCCCTACAATGAGCAGTTCTTC; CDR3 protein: CASSLSSEPYNEQFF
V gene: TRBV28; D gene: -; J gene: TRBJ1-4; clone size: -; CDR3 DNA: TGTGCCAGCAGCCCGATCCCGGTGAAACTGTTTTTT; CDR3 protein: CASSPIPVKLFF
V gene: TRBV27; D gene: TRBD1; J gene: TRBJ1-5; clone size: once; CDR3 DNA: TGTGCCAGCAGTCCCGGGACAGGGGTCAATCAGCCCCAGCATTTT; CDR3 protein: CASSPGTGVNQPQHF
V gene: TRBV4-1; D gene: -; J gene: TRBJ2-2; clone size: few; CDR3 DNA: TGCGCCAGCAGCCAAGTAGGGGCTAGGCGGGGGAACACCGGGGAGCTGTTTTTT; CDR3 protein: CASSQVGARRGNTGELFF
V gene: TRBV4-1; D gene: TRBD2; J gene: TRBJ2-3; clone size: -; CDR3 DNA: TGCGCCAGCAGAGTTAGCGGGGGGTCTGGGTTCGGCACAGATACGCAGTATTTT; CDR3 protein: CASRVSGGSGFGTDTQYF
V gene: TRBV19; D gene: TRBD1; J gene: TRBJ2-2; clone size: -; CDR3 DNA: TGTGCCAGTAGGGGCGGGACAGGGGACACCGGGGAGCTGTTTTTT; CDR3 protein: CASRGGTGDTGELFF
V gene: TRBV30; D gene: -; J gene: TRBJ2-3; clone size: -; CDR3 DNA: TGTGCCTGGAGCCAGGGAAGTGGCACAGATACGCAGTATTTT; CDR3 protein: CAWSQGSGTDTQYF
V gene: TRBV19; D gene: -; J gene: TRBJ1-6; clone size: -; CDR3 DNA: TGTGCCAGTAGTGAGGTCCTGAGGGACAACTGGGCCAACTATAATTCACCCCTCCACTTT; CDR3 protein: CASSEVLRDNWANYNSPLHF
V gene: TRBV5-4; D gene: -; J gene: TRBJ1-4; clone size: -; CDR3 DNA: TGTGCCAGCAGCTTGAAGGGGATGGGGAATGAAAAACTGTTTTTT; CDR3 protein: CASSLKGMGNEKLFF
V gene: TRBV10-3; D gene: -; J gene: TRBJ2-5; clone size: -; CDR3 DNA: TGTGCCATCAGTGGGACAAAGGAGACCCAGTACTTC; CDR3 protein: CAISGTKETQYF
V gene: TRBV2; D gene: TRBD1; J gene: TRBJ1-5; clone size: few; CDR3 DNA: TGTGCCAGCAGCATTGGACAGGGTCATCAGCCCCAGCATTTT; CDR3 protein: CASSIGQGHQPQHF
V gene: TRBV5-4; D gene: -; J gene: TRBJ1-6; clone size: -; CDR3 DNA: TGTGCCAGCAGCTTGAACAGGGATAATTCACCCCTCCACTTT; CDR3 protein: CASSLNRDNSPLHF
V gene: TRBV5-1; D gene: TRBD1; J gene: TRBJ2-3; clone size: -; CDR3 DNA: TGCGCCAGCAGCTTCGGACAGGGGAGCACAGATACGCAGTATTTT; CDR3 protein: CASSFGQGSTDTQYF
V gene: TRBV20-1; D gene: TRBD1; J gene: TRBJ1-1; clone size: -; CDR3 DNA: TGCAGTGCTGGGACAGTTGAAGCTTTCTTT; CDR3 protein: CSAGTVEAFF
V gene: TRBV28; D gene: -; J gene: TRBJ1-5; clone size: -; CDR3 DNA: TGTGCCAGCAATCTCGACAGGTTCAATCAGCCCCAGCATTTT; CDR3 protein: CASNLDRFNQPQHF
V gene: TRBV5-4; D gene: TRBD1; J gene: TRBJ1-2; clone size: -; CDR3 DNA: TGTGCCAGCAGACAGGGACAGGCGAGCTATGGCTACACCTTC; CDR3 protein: CASRQGQASYGYTF